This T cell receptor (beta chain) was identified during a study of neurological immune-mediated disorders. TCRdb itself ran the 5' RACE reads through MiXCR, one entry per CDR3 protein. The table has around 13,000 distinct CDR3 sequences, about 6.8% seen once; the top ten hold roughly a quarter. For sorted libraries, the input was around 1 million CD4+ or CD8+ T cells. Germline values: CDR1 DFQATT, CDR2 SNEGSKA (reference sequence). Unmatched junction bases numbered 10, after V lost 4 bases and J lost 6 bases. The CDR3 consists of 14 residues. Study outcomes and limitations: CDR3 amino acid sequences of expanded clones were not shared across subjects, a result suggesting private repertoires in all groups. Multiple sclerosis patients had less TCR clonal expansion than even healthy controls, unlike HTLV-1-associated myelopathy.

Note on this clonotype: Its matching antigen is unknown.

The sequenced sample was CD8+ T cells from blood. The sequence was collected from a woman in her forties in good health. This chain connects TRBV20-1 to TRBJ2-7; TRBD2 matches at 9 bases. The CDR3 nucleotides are TGCAGTGCTACCCGACCGGGACTAGCCGGCGAGCAGTACTTC. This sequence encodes CSATRPGLAGEQYF.